The subject of this entry is one T cell receptor (beta chain). Treatment noted: randomized to nivolumab then ipilimumab (arm A) or the reverse (arm B). This entry is derived from a study of sequential checkpoint blockade in melanoma. Background on the study: Patients were randomized 1:1 to nivolumab-then-ipilimumab or ipilimumab-then-nivolumab first-line. After both sequences, patients received maintenance nivolumab.

Assay used: immunoSEQ multiplex PCR; TCRdb lists only in-frame clones, some missing. The table shows 17,000 or so clones, with about 80% occurring only once. Germline loops: CDR1 MGHRA, CDR2 YSYEKL. The CDR3 contains 14 residues. Unmatched junction bases numbered 4, after V lost 3 bases and J lost 3 bases. The sample here was CD8+ T cells sorted from blood (inferred from file names), taken from a patient given nivolumab and ipilimumab in sequence. The V and J genes are TRBV4-1 and TRBJ2-7; TRBD1 agrees at 8 bases. This TCR was recovered from a human donor with melanoma. CDR3: CASSQFDRGYEQYF. Here the CDR3 DNA reads TGCGCCAGCAGCCAGTTTGACAGGGGCTACGAGCAGTACTTC.